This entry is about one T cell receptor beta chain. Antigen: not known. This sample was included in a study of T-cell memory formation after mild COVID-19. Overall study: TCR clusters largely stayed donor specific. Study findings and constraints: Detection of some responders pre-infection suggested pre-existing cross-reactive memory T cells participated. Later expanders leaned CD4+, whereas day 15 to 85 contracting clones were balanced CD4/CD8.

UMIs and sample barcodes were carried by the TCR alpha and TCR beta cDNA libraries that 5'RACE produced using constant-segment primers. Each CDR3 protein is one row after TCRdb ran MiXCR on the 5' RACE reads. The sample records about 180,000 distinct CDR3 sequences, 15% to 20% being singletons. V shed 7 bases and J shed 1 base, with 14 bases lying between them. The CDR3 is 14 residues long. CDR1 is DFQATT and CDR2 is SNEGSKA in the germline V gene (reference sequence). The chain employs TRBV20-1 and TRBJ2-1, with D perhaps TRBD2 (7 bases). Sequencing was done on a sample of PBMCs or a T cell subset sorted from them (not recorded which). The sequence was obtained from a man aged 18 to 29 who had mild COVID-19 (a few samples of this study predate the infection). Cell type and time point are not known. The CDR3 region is CSERGGGSYNEQFF. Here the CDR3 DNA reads TGCAGTGAGAGAGGGGGGGGTTCCTACAATGAGCAGTTCTTC.